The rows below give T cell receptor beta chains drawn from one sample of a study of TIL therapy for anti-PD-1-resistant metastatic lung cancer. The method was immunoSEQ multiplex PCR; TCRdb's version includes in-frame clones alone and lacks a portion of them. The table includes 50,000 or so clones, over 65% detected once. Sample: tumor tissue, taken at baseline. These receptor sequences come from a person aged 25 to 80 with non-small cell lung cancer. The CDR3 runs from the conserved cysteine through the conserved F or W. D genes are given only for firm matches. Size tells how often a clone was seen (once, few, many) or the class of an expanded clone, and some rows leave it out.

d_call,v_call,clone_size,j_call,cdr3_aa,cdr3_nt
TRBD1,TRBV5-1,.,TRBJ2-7,CASSLIRGPGEQYF,TGCGCCAGCAGCTTGATCAGGGGGCCGGGGGAGCAGTACTTC
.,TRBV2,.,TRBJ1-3,CASSEASGIAGNTIYF,TGTGCCAGCAGTGAAGCGTCGGGGATAGCTGGAAACACCATATATTTT
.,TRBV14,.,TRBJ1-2,CASSHKGSGGYTF,TGTGCCAGCAGCCACAAGGGCTCAGGGGGCTACACCTTC
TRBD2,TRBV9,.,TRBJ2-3,CASSVAGTSRTDTQYF,TGTGCCAGCAGCGTAGCTGGGACTAGCAGGACAGATACGCAGTATTTT
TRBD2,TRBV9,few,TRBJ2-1,CASSVGGRVDNEQFF,TGTGCCAGCAGCGTAGGCGGGAGGGTGGACAATGAGCAGTTCTTC
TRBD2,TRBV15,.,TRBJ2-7,CATSRLAGAIEQYF,TGTGCCACCAGTAGACTAGCGGGAGCCATCGAGCAGTACTTC
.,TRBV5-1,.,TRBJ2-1,CASSRRGEYNEQFF,TGCGCCAGCAGCCGGAGGGGGGAATACAATGAGCAGTTCTTC
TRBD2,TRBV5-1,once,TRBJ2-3,CASSLDLRGGADTQYF,TGCGCCAGCAGCTTGGATCTGCGGGGGGGCGCAGATACGCAGTATTTT
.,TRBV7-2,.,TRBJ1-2,CASSLGPPAYGYTF,TGTGCCAGCAGCTTAGGTCCGCCGGCCTATGGCTACACCTTC
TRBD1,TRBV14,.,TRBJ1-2,CASSQDRLKNYGYTF,TGTGCCAGCAGCCAGGACAGGTTAAAGAACTATGGCTACACCTTC
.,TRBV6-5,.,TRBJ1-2,CASRHTTGLNYGYTF,TGTGCCAGCAGACATACGACAGGCCTTAACTATGGCTACACCTTC
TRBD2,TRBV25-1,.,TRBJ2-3,CASSVISGGLDTQYF,TGTGCCAGCAGTGTAATTAGCGGGGGGTTAGATACGCAGTATTTT
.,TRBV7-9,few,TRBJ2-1,CASSPNSGSSNNEQFF,TGTGCCAGCAGCCCTAATAGTGGAAGTTCCAACAATGAGCAGTTCTTC
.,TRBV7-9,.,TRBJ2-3,CASSRGAVGADTQYF,TGTGCCAGCAGCCGGGGGGCGGTTGGCGCAGATACGCAGTATTTT
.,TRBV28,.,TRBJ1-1,CASSITRGGTEAFF,TGTGCCAGCAGTATCACCCGGGGGGGCACTGAAGCTTTCTTT
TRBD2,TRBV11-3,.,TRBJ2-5,CASSLGGLAGVETQYF,TGTGCCAGCAGCTTAGGGGGCCTAGCGGGAGTGGAGACCCAGTACTTC
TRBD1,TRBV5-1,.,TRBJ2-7,CASSLTGTGLSYEQYF,TGCGCCAGCAGCTTAACCGGGACAGGGTTATCCTACGAGCAGTACTTC
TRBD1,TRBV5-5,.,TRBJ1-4,CASSTGQGGTNEKLFF,TGTGCCAGCAGCACGGGACAGGGAGGAACTAATGAAAAACTGTTTTTT
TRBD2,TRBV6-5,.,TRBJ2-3,CASKREGKTDTQYF,TGTGCCAGTAAGCGGGAGGGTAAAACAGATACGCAGTATTTT
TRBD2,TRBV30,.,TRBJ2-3,CAWSVGLAGTSTDTQYF,TGTGCCTGGAGTGTTGGACTAGCGGGGACTAGCACAGATACGCAGTATTTT
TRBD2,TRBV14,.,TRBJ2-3,CASSLAGGRSDTQYF,TGTGCCAGCAGCCTAGCGGGGGGGAGGTCCGATACGCAGTATTTT
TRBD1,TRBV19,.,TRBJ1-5,CASSILRLQGEGNQPQHF,TGTGCCAGTAGTATTCTCCGGTTGCAGGGGGAAGGCAATCAGCCCCAGCATTTT
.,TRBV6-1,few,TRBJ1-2,CASSEARQGGGYTF,TGTGCCAGCAGTGAAGCGAGGCAGGGAGGCGGCTACACCTTC
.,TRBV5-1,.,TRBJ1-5,CASSLDTMSNQPQHF,TGCGCCAGCAGCTTGGACACGATGAGCAATCAGCCCCAGCATTTT
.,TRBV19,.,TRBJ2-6,CASSMGGANVLTF,TGTGCCAGTAGTATGGGTGGGGCCAACGTCCTGACTTTC
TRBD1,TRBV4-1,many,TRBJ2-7,CASSPGQSYEQYF,TGCGCCAGCAGCCCGGGACAGTCCTACGAGCAGTACTTC
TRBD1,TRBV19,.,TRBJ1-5,CASSIWTGAQQPQHF,TGTGCCAGTAGTATTTGGACAGGGGCGCAGCAGCCCCAGCATTTT
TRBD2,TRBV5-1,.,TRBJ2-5,CASSLVASGGPRETQYF,TGCGCCAGCAGCTTGGTGGCTAGCGGGGGCCCGAGGGAGACCCAGTACTTC
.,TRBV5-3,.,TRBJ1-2,CARSLTGRANYGYTF,TGTGCCAGAAGCTTGACAGGGAGAGCTAACTATGGCTACACCTTC
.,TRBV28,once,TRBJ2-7,CASSFAFYEQYF,TGTGCCAGCAGTTTTGCGTTTTACGAGCAGTACTTC
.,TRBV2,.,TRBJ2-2,CASSETRSGTGASGTGELFF,TGTGCCAGCAGTGAAACCCGCTCTGGGACGGGGGCCTCCGGAACCGGGGAGCTGTTTTTT
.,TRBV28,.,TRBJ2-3,CASSPITDTQYF,TGTGCCAGCAGCCCGATCACAGATACGCAGTATTTT